This T cell receptor (beta chain) came from a study of blood T cell repertoires in COVID-19. As for the study in general: Specimens from acute and convalescent COVID-19 originated in the United States, Italy and Spain. Sources were T cells, B-cell-depleted T cells, or PBMCs; the material itself was cDNA or gDNA.

Libraries were prepared by immunoSEQ multiplex PCR; TCRdb keeps only in-frame clonotypes and omits some of them. The sample has 10,000 to 15,000 clones; roughly 78% are singletons. The TCR comes from a human donor in a cohort sampled during active COVID-19. Material for sequencing was peripheral blood.

CDR3 nucleotide sequence: TGTGCCAGCAGTGAAGAGAGTGCACCTCCCGCTTTCTTT. It translates to CASSEESAPPAFF. This chain connects TRBV2 to TRBJ1-1; D remains ambiguous. This CDR3 region has 13 residues. Trimming left V 1 base short and J 11 bases short, with 14 bases between. Germline CDR1 SNHLY, CDR2 FYNNEI.